This T cell receptor beta chain was captured by sequencing in a study of HIV-infected patients and healthy controls. cDNA was made from about 480 ng RNA using alpha and beta constant primers. Separate chain-specific third strand synthesis with multiplexing indices produced the alpha and beta libraries. TCRdb re-called the 5' RACE reads through MiXCR, storing one row per CDR3 protein. The sample holds more than 8,000 distinct CDR3 sequences, 6.5% to 9% seen once. Deletions cut 7 bases from V and 8 bases from J, with 18 bases between. There are 14 residues in the CDR3. In its sample, this clonotype is medium-sized. The repertoire came from unfractionated whole blood and reflected all unsorted peripheral T cells.

This rearrangement joins TRBV12-3 or TRBV12-4 to TRBJ2-4; D might be TRBD1 or TRBD2, each matching 6 bases. Sequenced: blood. The sequence was collected from an adult in good health. The CDR3 loop reads CASKGGAFGDIQYF. In nucleotides, the CDR3 is TGTGCCAGCAAGGGGGGCGCTTTTGGTGACATTCAGTACTTC.